The sequence of this T cell receptor beta chain was determined in a study of T-cell memory formation after mild COVID-19. Study-wide points: Balance between CD4 and CD8 was seen in clones contracting day 15 to 85, and a CD4+ lean was seen in later expanders. Clones that contracted clustered mainly in CM and EM if CD4+ and in EMRA if CD8+. Some clones that responded were present in memory (sampled pre-infection), which suggests cross-reactive memory joined.

This clonotype ranks as medium-sized. Its antigen remains unidentified. Losses at the gene ends were 5 bases for V and 0 bases for J; bases not matched to a gene: 4. The CDR3 covers 15 residues. The germline V gene encodes CDR1 SGHVS and CDR2 FQNEAQ. The 5'RACE method, run with constant-segment primers, produced TCR alpha and TCR beta cDNA libraries (carrying sample barcodes and UMIs). TCRdb passed the 5' RACE reads through MiXCR, listing each CDR3 protein once. The table records approximately 60,000 distinct CDR3 sequences, around 9.5% of them present only once. Sequenced: PBMCs or a T cell subset sorted from them (not recorded which). The TCR originated in a man younger than 35 who had mild COVID-19 (a few samples of this study predate the infection). Cell type and time point are not known. The chain carries TRBV7-8 and TRBJ2-3; 8 bases match TRBD1. This CDR3 is CASSLGQGSTDTQYF. In DNA, the CDR3 is TGTGCCAGCAGCCTTGGACAGGGTAGCACAGATACGCAGTATTTT. Full variable domain (missing parts from reference TRBV7-8 and TRBJ2-3): GAGVSQSPRYKVAKRGQDVALRCDPISGHVSLFWYQQALGQGPEFLTYFQNEAQLDKSGLPSDRFFAERPEGSVSTLKIQRTQQEDSAVYLCASSLGQGSTDTQYFGPGTRLTVL.